This paragraph reports one T cell receptor (beta chain). The data were obtained in a study of OX40 agonist ivuxolimab in advanced cancers. Repertoires were generated with immunoSEQ multiplex PCR, while TCRdb's copy carries only in-frame clones and drops some. This table has tens of thousands of clones, less than 90% appearing once. Germline lookup yields CDR1 SGHVS and CDR2 FQNEAQ. The length of the CDR3 is 16 residues. V was shortened by 4 bases and J by 8 bases, with 23 bases between the two germline ends. This receptor was obtained from an adult with an advanced solid tumor such as melanoma, head and neck, liver or kidney cancer. Sequencing was performed on CD4+ or CD8+ T cells sorted from blood, taken in a trial of the OX40 agonist ivuxolimab. V gene TRBV7-8 combines with J gene TRBJ1-2; tentative D call: TRBD1 (6 bases). In DNA form, the CDR3 reads TGTGCCAGCAGCTCCCGACAGGCCCGAGTAGGGGAGGGCTACACCTTC. Protein sequence: CASSSRQARVGEGYTF.